Sequencing of this T cell receptor beta chain was carried out in a study of blood T cell repertoires in COVID-19. Clones were read by immunoSEQ multiplex PCR, and TCRdb kept only the in-frame ones, dropping some. The sample holds 320,000 or so clones, about 90% seen once. There are a few counts of this clone. Other DNA sequences in the sample encode the same CDR3. This CDR3 contains 13 residues. Germline V CDR1 and CDR2: MGHRA, YSYEKL. Trimming removed 0 bases from V and 6 bases from J, with 6 bases in between. This chain joins TRBV4-1 and TRBJ1-5; no firm D call. The receptor was isolated from a woman in her twenties or thirties who had recovered from COVID-19. The sequenced material came from PBMCs or T cells enriched from blood (not recorded which). This chain's CDR3 is CASSQEEAQPQHF. The CDR3 DNA reads TGCGCCAGCAGCCAAGAAGAGGCTCAGCCCCAGCATTTT.